This entry lists 16 T cell receptor beta chains sequenced from one sample in a study of blood T cells in healthy people across ages. Combining a sample-barcoded 5' primer with a J-beta primer mix, a second PCR ran for 7 to 11 cycles. In TCRdb, the 5' RACE reads were re-called with MiXCR into one record per CDR3 protein. The table has some 1.5 million distinct CDR3 sequences, 28% seen once. Sequenced material: blood. Source of these receptors: a woman aged 25-40 years in good health.

This clonotype was detected ten times or more. The chain has TRBV4-1 and TRBJ2-7, with 9 bases that match TRBD1. This CDR3 spans 15 amino acids. V dropped 3 bases and J dropped 3; count of bases not matched to a gene: 6. CDR1 MGHRA and CDR2 YSYEKL come from the germline V gene. The CDR3 coding sequence is TGCGCCAGCAGCCACAAAACGACAGGGGGCTACGAGCAGTACTTC. Translation gives CASSHKTTGGYEQYF.

The CDR3 protein is CSARGGSGTHTQYF. CDR3 bases: TGCAGTGCTAGAGGCGGGAGTGGGACGCATACGCAGTATTTT. V gene TRBV20-1 combines with J gene TRBJ2-3, with 7 bases identical to TRBD2. Germline-derived CDR1 and CDR2 are DFQATT and SNEGSKA (reference sequence). J lost 7 bases, V lost 1 base, and 8 bases had no gene match. This CDR3 is built from 14 residues.

This clonotype occurred a few times. V usage is TRBV3-1 and J usage is TRBJ1-5; perhaps TRBD1 as D (5 bases). Looked up from germline, CDR1 is LGHDT and CDR2 is YNNKEL (reference sequence). This CDR3 comprises 16 residues. Between the trimmed V and J ends, which lost 5 bases and 0 bases, there was a span of 14 bases. CDR3 nucleotides: TGTGCCAGCAGCTTCTCGGGAGGGGTTAGCAATCAGCCCCAGCATTTT. This gives the protein CASSFSGGVSNQPQHF.

This clonotype was detected many times. The chain links TRBV12-3 or TRBV12-4 to TRBJ2-7; TRBD1 or TRBD2 may be the D gene (6 bases each). CDR3 length equals 14 residues. V was shortened by 4 bases and J by 2 bases, with 12 bases between the two germline ends. The CDR3 loop is CASSWGDTTYEQYF. The CDR3 DNA reads TGTGCCAGCAGTTGGGGGGACACCACCTACGAGCAGTACTTC.

The CDR3 is CARQGRRDTEAFF. CDR3 DNA: TGTGCCAGACAGGGGCGCAGGGACACTGAAGCTTTCTTT. The chain is built from TRBV30 and TRBJ1-1; 8 nucleotides line up with TRBD1. The CDR3 loop spans 13 amino acids. The V gene's germline CDR1 is GTSNPN and CDR2 SVGIG (reference sequence). J gave up 3 bases and V 8 bases, and 8 bases lay outside the gene matches. Drawing the rest from reference TRBV30 and TRBJ1-1, the complete variable domain is SQTIHQWPATLVQPVGSPLSLECTVEGTSNPNLYWYRQAAGRGLQLLFYSVGIGQISSEVPQNLSASRPQDRQFILSSKKLLLSDSGFYLCARQGRRDTEAFFGQGTRLTVV.

This clonotype came up once. An end of the junction differs from the germline gene, which may be a read error. This chain joins TRBV5-1 and TRBJ2-3; possibly TRBD2 for D (5 bases). From germline, CDR1 is SGHRS and CDR2 YFSETQ. The CDR3 has 15 amino acids. The CDR3 DNA follows: TGCGCGAGCAGCTTGGCAGGAGATAGCGCAGATACGCAGTATTTT. Translated: CASSLAGDSADTQYF.

Regarding this clonotype: This may come from a read error, since a much larger clone is one base off. DNA of the CDR3: TGTGCCAGCAGCCAACGATCGGGGGCGAGGAATACGCAGTATTTT. Amino acids: CASSQRSGARNTQYF. The chain couples TRBV3-1 to TRBJ2-3; D possibly matches TRBD1 or TRBD2 (6 bases each). V was shortened by 2 bases and J by 7 bases, with 16 bases between the two germline ends. The CDR3 has 15 residues. Germline assignment: CDR1 LGHDT and CDR2 YNNKEL (reference sequence).

J is TRBJ2-3 and V is TRBV7-2; 9 bases line up with TRBD2. Germline CDR1 is SGHTA and CDR2 is FQGNSA. The CDR3 length is 16 residues. V lost 9 bases and J lost 4; bases outside the gene matches: 14. The CDR3 nucleotides read TGTGCCAGTAGCCCCCTGGCGGGGGGGATATCAGATACGCAGTATTTT. Translation: CASSPLAGGISDTQYF. Full variable domain (missing parts from reference TRBV7-2 and TRBJ2-3): GAGVSQSPSNKVTEKGKDVELRCDPISGHTALYWYRQSLGQGLEFLIYFQGNSAPDKSGLPSDRFSAERTGGSVSTLTIQRTQQEDSAVYLCASSPLAGGISDTQYFGPGTRLTVL.

This clonotype was seen a handful of times. Just one base apart from a much larger clone, this may be a read error. The V and J genes are TRBV20-1 and TRBJ2-1, with D perhaps assigned TRBD1 or TRBD2 (5 bases each). CDR3 length: 15 amino acids. The V end lost 0 bases, the J end lost 6 bases, and 15 bases lay between the germline ends. Germline CDR1 DFQATT, CDR2 SNEGSKA (reference sequence). The CDR3 DNA sequence: TGCAGTGCTAGAGATCACAGGACTGTACGCAATGAGCAGTTCTTC. Translation: CSARDHRTVRNEQFF.

This chain links TRBV12-3 or TRBV12-4 with TRBJ2-1, with a tentative D call TRBD2 (5 bases). The CDR3 length is 14 residues. Between the trimmed V and J ends, which lost 7 bases and 7 bases, there was a span of 17 bases. CDR3 DNA: TGTGCCAGCAAGGAACTAGTGGAGACGAATGAGCAGTTCTTC. It yields the protein CASKELVETNEQFF.

This clonotype was seen a few times. The chain couples TRBV6-1 to TRBJ2-3; TRBD1 is a possible D gene (5 bases). The CDR3 has 16 residues. Germline values: CDR1 MNHNS, CDR2 SASEGT. The V end lost 3 bases, the J end lost 7 bases, and 20 bases lay between the germline ends. As DNA, the CDR3 is TGTGCCAGCAGTGATTCCCAGGGCCGAAGACAACATACGCAGTATTTT. Its translation is CASSDSQGRRQHTQYF.

This clonotype was seen just once. With a much larger clone just one base away, this may be a read error. The chain recombines TRBV12-3 or TRBV12-4 with TRBJ2-7, with 8 bases fitting TRBD1. J was trimmed by 0 bases and V by 4 bases; bases with no gene match: 5. This CDR3 comprises 15 residues. The CDR3 sequence: CASSCKTGASYEQYF. The CDR3 DNA reads TGTGCCAGCAGTTGTAAGACAGGGGCCTCCTACGAGCAGTACTTC.

This clonotype was counted a few times. CDR3: CASSLRSYSGANVLTF. In DNA, the CDR3 is TGTGCCAGCAGCCTACGATCCTACTCTGGGGCCAACGTCCTGACTTTC. This chain joins TRBV14 and TRBJ2-6; D remains ambiguous. This CDR3 comprises 16 residues. CDR1 is SGHDN, CDR2 FVKESK, per germline. V shed 4 bases and J shed 0 bases, with 10 bases lying between them.

Concerning this clonotype: One end of the junction does not line up with germline, which may come from a read error. The chain carries TRBV5-1 and TRBJ1-2; possibly TRBD1 for D (5 bases). Germline lookup yields CDR1 SGHRS and CDR2 YFSETQ. This CDR3 contains 13 residues. DNA of the CDR3: TGCGCCAGCAGCTTCGGGGGAGAGGATGGCTACGCCTTC. Translated, it gives CASSFGGEDGYAF. Looking up the rest from reference TRBV5-1 and TRBJ1-2 gives the full variable domain: KAGVTQTPRYLIKTRGQQVTLSCSPISGHRSVSWYQQTPGQGLQFLFEYFSETQRNKGNFPGRFSGRQFSNSRSEMNVSTLELGDSALYLCASSFGGEDGYAFGSGTRLTVV.

This clonotype was picked up a small number of times. The chain has TRBV7-6 and TRBJ2-2; D remains unclear. Germline V CDR1 and CDR2: SGHVS, FNYEAQ. V was clipped by 5 bases and J by 3 bases, with 10 bases between them. This CDR3 is 14 amino acids long. The CDR3 DNA follows: TGTGCCAGCAGCCCTAGAGGTGACACCGGGGAGCTGTTTTTT. It encodes CASSPRGDTGELFF.

In this sample, this clonotype turned up many times. This sequence joins TRBV6-1 and TRBJ1-2; 7 nucleotides align to TRBD1. The CDR3 contains 13 residues. The J segment lost 5 bases and the V segment lost 6 bases, leaving 6 bases of the junction unmatched. Per germline, CDR1 MNHNS and CDR2 SASEGT. Here the CDR3 reads CASRVGQEYGYTF. CDR3 bases: TGTGCCAGCAGGGTAGGACAGGAGTATGGCTACACCTTC.